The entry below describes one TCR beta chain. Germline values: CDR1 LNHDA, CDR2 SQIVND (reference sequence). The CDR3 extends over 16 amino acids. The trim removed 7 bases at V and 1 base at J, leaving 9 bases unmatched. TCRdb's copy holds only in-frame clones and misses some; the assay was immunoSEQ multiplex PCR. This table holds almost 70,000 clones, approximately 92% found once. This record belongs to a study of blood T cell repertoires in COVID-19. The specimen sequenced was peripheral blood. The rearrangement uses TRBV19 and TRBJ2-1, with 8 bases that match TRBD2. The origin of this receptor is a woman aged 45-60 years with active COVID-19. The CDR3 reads CASMGAGVGSYNEQFF. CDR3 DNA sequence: TGTGCCAGTATGGGAGCGGGAGTCGGATCCTACAATGAGCAGTTCTTC.